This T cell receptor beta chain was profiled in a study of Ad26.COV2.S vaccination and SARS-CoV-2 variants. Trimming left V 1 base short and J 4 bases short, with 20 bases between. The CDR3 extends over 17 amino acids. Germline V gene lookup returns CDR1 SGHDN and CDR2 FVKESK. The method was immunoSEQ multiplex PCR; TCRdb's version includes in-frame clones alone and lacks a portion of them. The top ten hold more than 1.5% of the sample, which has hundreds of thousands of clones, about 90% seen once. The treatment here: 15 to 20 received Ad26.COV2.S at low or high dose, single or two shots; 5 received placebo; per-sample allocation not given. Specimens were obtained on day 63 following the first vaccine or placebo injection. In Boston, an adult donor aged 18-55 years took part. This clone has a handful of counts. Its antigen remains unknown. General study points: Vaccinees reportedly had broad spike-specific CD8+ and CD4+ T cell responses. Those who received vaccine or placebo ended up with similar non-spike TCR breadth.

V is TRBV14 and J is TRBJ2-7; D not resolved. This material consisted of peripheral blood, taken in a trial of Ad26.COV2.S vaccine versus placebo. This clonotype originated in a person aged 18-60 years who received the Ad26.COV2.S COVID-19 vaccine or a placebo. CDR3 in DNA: TGTGCCAGCAGCCAAGGGGCGCTTTCTGGGTTCCCGTACGAGCAGTACTTC. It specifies CASSQGALSGFPYEQYF.